Detailed here is one TCR beta chain. An amount of RNA that ranged from roughly 0.5 to 1 ug was reverse transcribed with random hexamers. Amplification of TCR beta CDR3 across 54 Vbeta and 13 Jbeta was performed with immunoSEQ multiplex PCR. TCRdb re-called the immunoSEQ multiplex PCR reads through MiXCR, storing one row per CDR3 protein. The sample includes approximately 220,000 distinct CDR3 sequences, 85% to 95% of them seen just once. The data are from a study of CD8 T cells in Susac syndrome. From germline, CDR1 is DFQATT and CDR2 SNEGSKA (reference sequence). CDR3 length: 12 residues. Trimming shortened V by 5 bases and J by 6 bases, and 12 bases separated the two germline ends.

The receptor comes from a human donor with multiple sclerosis. The sample consisted of CD4+ T cells from PBMCs. This chain connects TRBV20-1 to TRBJ2-3, with D possibly matching TRBD2 (6 bases). CDR3 nucleotides: TGCAGTGCTCCCACGGGGGAGGATACGCAGTATTTT. Translation gives CSAPTGEDTQYF.